The T cell receptor beta chain under discussion was sequenced for a study of T-cell memory formation after mild COVID-19. On the study more broadly: For the most part, TCR clusters were specific to one donor.

5'RACE, which relied on constant-segment primers, yielded TCR alpha and TCR beta cDNA libraries carrying sample barcodes and UMIs. TCRdb re-called the 5' RACE reads with MiXCR, one entry per CDR3 protein. The sample carries 280,000 or so distinct CDR3 sequences, 7% to 10% recorded once. This clonotype was seen a few times. Material for sequencing was PBMCs or a T cell subset sorted from them (not recorded which). The sequence was obtained from a man between 18 and 35 years old who had mild COVID-19 (a few samples of this study predate the infection). Cell type and time point are not known.

CDR3 residues: CASSHITSGGLLETQYF. CDR3 in DNA: TGTGCCAGCAGCCACATAACTAGCGGGGGGTTACTAGAGACCCAGTACTTC. The chain links TRBV11-2 to TRBJ2-5; TRBD2 matches 12 bases. Germline V gives CDR1 SGHAT, CDR2 FQNNGV. V was pared by 5 bases and J by 4 bases, with 11 bases of the junction left unmatched. The CDR3 is 17 amino acids.